The rows below give T cell receptor beta chains drawn from one sample of a study. TCRdb called the 5' RACE reads again in MiXCR, with one record for every CDR3 protein. The sample includes approximately 60,000 distinct CDR3 sequences, roughly 28% of them seen just once. Sequenced input: tumor-infiltrating Tregs sorted from the breast tumor. Receptors were obtained from a female donor with breast cancer. Both conserved end residues are part of each CDR3. The D gene is left open where the match is weak. The listing skips clone size in some rows; elsewhere it reads once, few, many or a size class.

CDR3nt | CDR3aa | abundance | d_gene | v_gene | len | j_gene
TGTGCCAGCAGCCAGGGACAGGACTATGGCTACACCTTC | CASSQGQDYGYTF | . | TRBD1 | TRBV28 | 13 | TRBJ1-2
TGTGCCAGCAGCGCTGGGACAGGGAGGGATGACTATGGCTACACCTTC | CASSAGTGRDDYGYTF | . | TRBD1 | TRBV9 | 16 | TRBJ1-2
TGCAGCGTCCAAACAGGGATCACTGAAGCTTTCTTT | CSVQTGITEAFF | . | . | TRBV29-1 | 12 | TRBJ1-1
TGCGCCAGCAGCTTGGGTGGGGCAGCAGAAGAGACCCAGTACTTC | CASSLGGAAEETQYF | once | . | TRBV5-1 | 15 | TRBJ2-5
TGTGCCAGCAGCGTAGAGGATACAGGGAAACAGCCCCAGCATTTT | CASSVEDTGKQPQHF | few | . | TRBV9 | 15 | TRBJ1-5
TGCAGTGCTAGTACAGGGGGCGAGTATGAAGCTTTCTTT | CSASTGGEYEAFF | . | TRBD1 | TRBV20-1 | 13 | TRBJ1-1
TGTGCCATCAGTGAGAATTCGGGAGTTGAGCAGTTCTTC | CAISENSGVEQFF | few | . | TRBV10-3 | 13 | TRBJ2-1
TGTGCCAGCAGCCCCATCTTGACAGTCCCCAACTATGGCTACACCTTC | CASSPILTVPNYGYTF | . | . | TRBV7-9 | 16 | TRBJ1-2
TGCGCCAGCAGCTCCCCAACGGCGGGAGTTGGCACAGATACGCAGTATTTT | CASSSPTAGVGTDTQYF | . | TRBD2 | TRBV5-1 | 17 | TRBJ2-3
TGTGCCAGCAGCGAACTAGCGGAAGGGACCGGGGAGCTGTTTTTT | CASSELAEGTGELFF | . | TRBD2 | TRBV7-3 | 15 | TRBJ2-2
TGTGCCAGCCACTCAGGTGGCACAGATACGCAGTATTTT | CASHSGGTDTQYF | . | . | TRBV6-1 | 13 | TRBJ2-3
TGTGCCAGCAGCTTTGAGTTCACTGAAGCTTTCTTT | CASSFEFTEAFF | many | . | TRBV7-2 | 12 | TRBJ1-1
TGTGCCAGCAGTTTCGACAGGTCCTACGAGCAGTACTTC | CASSFDRSYEQYF | many | . | TRBV27 | 13 | TRBJ2-7
TGCGCCAGCAGCCGAAGCGGGAGCGGGGAGACAGATACGCAGTATTTT | CASSRSGSGETDTQYF | . | TRBD2 | TRBV4-3 | 16 | TRBJ2-3
TGTGCCAGCAGGGTATTAGATAATTCACCCCTCCACTTT | CASRVLDNSPLHF | . | . | TRBV12-3/TRBV12-4 | 13 | TRBJ1-6
TGCGCCAGCAGCTTCTCGACTAGCGGGAGGATATCCCGGTCCTACGAGCAGTACTTC | CASSFSTSGRISRSYEQYF | few | TRBD2 | TRBV5-1 | 19 | TRBJ2-7
TGCAGTGCTAGAAATGGACGGGGGGGGGATACGCAGTATTTT | CSARNGRGGDTQYF | . | TRBD2 | TRBV20-1 | 14 | TRBJ2-3
TGCGCCAGCAGCGAGACTAGCGGGAGGGAGGACGGGGAGCTGTTTTTT | CASSETSGREDGELFF | medium-sized | TRBD2 | TRBV4-1 | 16 | TRBJ2-2
TGCGCCAGCAGCGTGGGGGACGGAGACACTGAAGCTTTCTTT | CASSVGDGDTEAFF | many | . | TRBV5-1 | 14 | TRBJ1-1
TGCAGTGCTAGAGTAGACAGGGCCTACAATGAGCAGTTCTTC | CSARVDRAYNEQFF | many | TRBD1 | TRBV20-1 | 14 | TRBJ2-1
TGTGCCAGCAGTTACTGCCGCTTTCGGCAGGGAACTAGCAATCAGCCCCAGCATTTT | CASSYCRFRQGTSNQPQHF | . | . | TRBV6-5 | 19 | TRBJ1-5
TGTGCCAGCAGCAGGACTAGCGGATACACAGATACGCAGTATTTT | CASSRTSGYTDTQYF | many | TRBD2 | TRBV7-6 | 15 | TRBJ2-3
TGTGCCACCAGCGGTACAGGGGGCCGGGAGACCCAGTACTTC | CATSGTGGRETQYF | few | TRBD1 | TRBV15 | 14 | TRBJ2-5
TGTGCCAGTAGAGGGACAGGGGTTGCCGGGGAGCTGTTTTTT | CASRGTGVAGELFF | . | TRBD1 | TRBV19 | 14 | TRBJ2-2
TGTGCCAGCAGCCGGATTACCTGCGAGCAGTACTTC | CASSRITCEQYF | once | . | TRBV7-2 | 12 | TRBJ2-7
TGCAGTACTAGTGGGAACAGGGCCAGTAATTCACCCCTCCACTTT | CSTSGNRASNSPLHF | . | . | TRBV20-1 | 15 | TRBJ1-6
TGTGCCAGCAGCCCGGACAGGGATAATAAAAACATTCAGTACTTC | CASSPDRDNKNIQYF | few | TRBD1 | TRBV7-2 | 15 | TRBJ2-4
TGTGCCAGCACCCCCCCGGGGGGTGATACGCAGTATTTT | CASTPPGGDTQYF | few | TRBD2 | TRBV6-2/TRBV6-3 | 13 | TRBJ2-3
TGCGCCAGCAGCTTGGGGGGACTATACAATGAGCAGTTCTTC | CASSLGGLYNEQFF | . | TRBD2 | TRBV5-1 | 14 | TRBJ2-1
TGTGCCAGCAGTCGAGTGGGACAGGGGCGGGAGACCCAGTACTTC | CASSRVGQGRETQYF | many | TRBD1 | TRBV7-2 | 15 | TRBJ2-5
TGTGCCAGCAGCCGAGGGACAGACGCAAACACCATATATTTT | CASSRGTDANTIYF | many | TRBD1 | TRBV4-2 | 14 | TRBJ1-3
TGTGCCAGCAGCTTTAGTCGCCTAAGGTCACAGGGCCTTAACGGGTACAATGAGCAGTTCTTC | CASSFSRLRSQGLNGYNEQFF | many | . | TRBV7-9 | 21 | TRBJ2-1
TGTGCCAGCAGCTCACGACAGTCCTACGAGCAGTACTTC | CASSSRQSYEQYF | . | . | TRBV7-2 | 13 | TRBJ2-7
TGTGCCAGCAGCTTAATAAGGGCGACCCGAAATGAGCAGTTCTTC | CASSLIRATRNEQFF | few | . | TRBV11-1 | 15 | TRBJ2-1
TGTGCCAGCAGTCAGATGCCGGGGACGTTTAACTATGGCTACACCTTC | CASSQMPGTFNYGYTF | many | . | TRBV6-1 | 16 | TRBJ1-2
TGCAGTGCTAGAGGGACCCTAGCGGGAGTCGATGAGCAGTTCTTC | CSARGTLAGVDEQFF | few | TRBD2 | TRBV20-1 | 15 | TRBJ2-1
TGCGCCAGCAGCGGGACGCTAGCGGGAGCTCTCAATGAGCAGTTCTTC | CASSGTLAGALNEQFF | many | TRBD2 | TRBV5-1 | 16 | TRBJ2-1
TGCGCCAGCAGCTTGGATTACAGGGTAGCCTACGAGCAGTACTTC | CASSLDYRVAYEQYF | . | . | TRBV5-1 | 15 | TRBJ2-7
TGCGCCAGCAGCCATAGCGTCCAGCGGGGCCGGGAGACCCAGTACTTC | CASSHSVQRGRETQYF | . | TRBD2 | TRBV4-1 | 16 | TRBJ2-5
TGTGCCAGCAGTTGGACAACGGGGGAGACCCAGTACTTC | CASSWTTGETQYF | . | . | TRBV25-1 | 13 | TRBJ2-5
TGTGCCAGCAGCGGGGGCCCCCCCGATACGCAGTATTTT | CASSGGPPDTQYF | . | . | TRBV2 | 13 | TRBJ2-3
TGTGCCAGCCTTGGACAGGGGAACACCGGGGAGCTGTTTTTT | CASLGQGNTGELFF | few | TRBD1 | TRBV12-3/TRBV12-4 | 14 | TRBJ2-2
TGTGCCAGCAGTTCACTAATCGGAGATACGCAGTATTTT | CASSSLIGDTQYF | . | . | TRBV6-5 | 13 | TRBJ2-3
TGTGCCAGCAGTTTACCGGGCTTGGACACTGAAGCTTTCTTT | CASSLPGLDTEAFF | few | . | TRBV6-5 | 14 | TRBJ1-1
TGCAGTGCTAGAGATAGAGCGGGAGATGGCACCGGGGAGCTGTTTTTT | CSARDRAGDGTGELFF | . | TRBD2 | TRBV20-1 | 16 | TRBJ2-2
TGTGCCAGCAGCTTCAAGACAGCCTACGAGCAGTACTTC | CASSFKTAYEQYF | . | . | TRBV7-2 | 13 | TRBJ2-7
TGTGCCAGCAGCTTACCACGGCTAGAGACCGGGGAGCTGTTTTTT | CASSLPRLETGELFF | . | . | TRBV7-9 | 15 | TRBJ2-2
TGTGCCAGCAGTTACCCGGGACAGGGAGGTGGGGAGCAGTACTTC | CASSYPGQGGGEQYF | . | TRBD1 | TRBV6-6 | 15 | TRBJ2-7